What follows describes a single T cell receptor beta chain. This entry is derived from a study of blood T cell repertoires in COVID-19. The length of the CDR3 is 15 residues. The V end lost 1 base, the J end lost 0 bases, and 4 bases lay between the germline ends. CDR1 is MDHEN and CDR2 is SYDVKM in the germline V gene. The data were produced by immunoSEQ multiplex PCR, yet TCRdb's version contains in-frame clones alone and is incomplete. The top ten clones hold roughly a fifth of a sample with some 120,000 clones, 77% of them seen once. Sequencing was performed on peripheral blood. The chain is built from TRBV28 and TRBJ2-6; D call uncertain. The receptor was derived from a man older than 75 with acute or convalescent COVID-19. CDR3 in DNA: TGTGCCAGCAGTTTATATATCTCTGGGGCCAACGTCCTGACTTTC. Translation: CASSLYISGANVLTF. Together with reference TRBV28 and TRBJ2-6, the CDR3 gives the full variable domain: DVKVTQSSRYLVKRTGEKVFLECVQDMDHENMFWYRQDPGLGLRLIYFSYDVKMKEKGDIPEGYSVSREKKERFSLILESASTNQTSMYLCASSLYISGANVLTFGAGSRLTVL.